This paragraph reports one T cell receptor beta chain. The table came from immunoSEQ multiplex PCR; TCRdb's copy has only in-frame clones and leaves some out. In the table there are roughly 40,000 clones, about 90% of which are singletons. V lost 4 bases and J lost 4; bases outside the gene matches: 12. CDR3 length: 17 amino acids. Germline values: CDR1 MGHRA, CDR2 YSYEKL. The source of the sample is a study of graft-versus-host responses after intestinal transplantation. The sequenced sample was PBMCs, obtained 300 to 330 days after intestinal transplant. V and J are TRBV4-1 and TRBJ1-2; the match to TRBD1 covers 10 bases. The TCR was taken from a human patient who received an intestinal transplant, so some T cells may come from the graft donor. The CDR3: CASSPAGTGVRGYGYTF. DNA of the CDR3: TGCGCCAGCAGCCCGGCCGGGACAGGGGTTAGGGGCTATGGCTACACCTTC.